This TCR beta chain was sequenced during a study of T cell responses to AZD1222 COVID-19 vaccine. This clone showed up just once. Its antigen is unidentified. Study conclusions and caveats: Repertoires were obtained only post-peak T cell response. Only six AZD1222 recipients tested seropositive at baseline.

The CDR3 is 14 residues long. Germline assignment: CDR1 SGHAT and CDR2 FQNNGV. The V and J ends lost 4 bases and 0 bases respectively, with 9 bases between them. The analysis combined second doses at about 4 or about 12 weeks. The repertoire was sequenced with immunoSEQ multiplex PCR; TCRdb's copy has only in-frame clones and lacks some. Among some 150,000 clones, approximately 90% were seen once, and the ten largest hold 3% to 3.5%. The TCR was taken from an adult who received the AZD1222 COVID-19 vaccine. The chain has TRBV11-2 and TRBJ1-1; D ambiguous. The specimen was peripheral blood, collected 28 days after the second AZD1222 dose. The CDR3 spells CASSSQTMNTEAFF. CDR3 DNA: TGTGCCAGCAGCTCTCAGACTATGAACACTGAAGCTTTCTTT.